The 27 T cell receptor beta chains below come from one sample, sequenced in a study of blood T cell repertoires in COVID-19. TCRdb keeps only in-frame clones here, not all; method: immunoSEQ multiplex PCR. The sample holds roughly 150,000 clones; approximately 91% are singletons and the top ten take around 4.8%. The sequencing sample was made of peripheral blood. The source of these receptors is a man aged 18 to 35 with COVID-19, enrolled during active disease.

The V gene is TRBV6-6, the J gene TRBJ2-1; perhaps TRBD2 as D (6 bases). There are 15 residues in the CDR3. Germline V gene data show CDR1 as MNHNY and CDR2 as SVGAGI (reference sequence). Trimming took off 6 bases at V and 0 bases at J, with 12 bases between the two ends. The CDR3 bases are TGTGCCAGCAGGTCTAGCGCAAGCTCCTACAATGAGCAGTTCTTC. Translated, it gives CASRSSASSYNEQFF.

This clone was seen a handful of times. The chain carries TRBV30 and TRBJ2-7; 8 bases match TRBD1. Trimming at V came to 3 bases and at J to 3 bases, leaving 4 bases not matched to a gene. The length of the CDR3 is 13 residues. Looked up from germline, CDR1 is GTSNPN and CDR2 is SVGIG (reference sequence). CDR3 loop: CAWRDDRGYEQYF. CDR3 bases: TGTGCCTGGAGGGACGACAGGGGCTACGAGCAGTACTTC.

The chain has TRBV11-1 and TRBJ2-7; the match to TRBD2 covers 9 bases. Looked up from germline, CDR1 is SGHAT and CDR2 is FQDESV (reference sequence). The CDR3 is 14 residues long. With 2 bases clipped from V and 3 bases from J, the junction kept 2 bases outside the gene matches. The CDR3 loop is CASSLSSGVYEQYF. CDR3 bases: TGTGCCAGCAGCTTATCTAGCGGGGTCTACGAGCAGTACTTC.

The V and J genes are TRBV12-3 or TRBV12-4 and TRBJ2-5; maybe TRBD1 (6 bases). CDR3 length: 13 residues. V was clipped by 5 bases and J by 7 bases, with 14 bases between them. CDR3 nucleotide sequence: TGTGCCAGCAGTCTCGACAGGCTGGGGACCCAGTACTTC. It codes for CASSLDRLGTQYF.

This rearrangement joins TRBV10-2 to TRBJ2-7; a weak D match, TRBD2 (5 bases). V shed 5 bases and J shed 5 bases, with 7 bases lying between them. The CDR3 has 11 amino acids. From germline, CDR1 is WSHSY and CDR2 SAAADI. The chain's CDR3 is CASSRGHEQYF. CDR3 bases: TGCGCCAGCAGTCGAGGGCACGAGCAGTACTTC.

The CDR3 region has the DNA TGTGCCAGCAGCCGTGCACAGAACACCGGGGAGCTGTTTTTT. It is translated as CASSRAQNTGELFF. J is TRBJ2-2 and V is TRBV14; no clear D. The germline V gene encodes CDR1 SGHDN and CDR2 FVKESK. CDR3 length: 14 amino acids. Trimming cost V 4 bases and J 1 base, with 7 bases left between them.

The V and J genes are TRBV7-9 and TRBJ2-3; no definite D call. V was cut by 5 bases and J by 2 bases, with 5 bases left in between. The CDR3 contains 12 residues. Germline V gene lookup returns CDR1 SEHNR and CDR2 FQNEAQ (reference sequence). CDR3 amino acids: CASSPDTDTQYF. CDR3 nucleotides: TGTGCCAGCAGCCCAGACACAGATACGCAGTATTTT. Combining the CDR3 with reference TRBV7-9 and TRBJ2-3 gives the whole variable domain DTGVSQNPRHKITKRGQNVTFRCDPISEHNRLYWYRQTLGQGPEFLTYFQNEAQLEKSRLLSDRFSAERPKGSFSTLEIQRTEQGDSAMYLCASSPDTDTQYFGPGTRLTVL.

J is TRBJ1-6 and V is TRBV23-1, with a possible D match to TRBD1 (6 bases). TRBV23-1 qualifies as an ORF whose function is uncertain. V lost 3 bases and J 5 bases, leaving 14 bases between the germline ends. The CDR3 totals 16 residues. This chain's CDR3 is CASSHQWGGNNSPLHF. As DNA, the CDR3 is TGCGCCAGCAGTCATCAATGGGGGGGCAATAATTCACCCCTCCACTTT.

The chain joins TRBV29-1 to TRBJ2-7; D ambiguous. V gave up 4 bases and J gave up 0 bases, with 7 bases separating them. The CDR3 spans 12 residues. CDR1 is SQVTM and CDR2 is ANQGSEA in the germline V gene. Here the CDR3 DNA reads TGCAGCGTTGGTGGCTTCTCCTACGAGCAGTACTTC. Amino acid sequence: CSVGGFSYEQYF.

CDR3 region: CASSPLTGHSNQPQHF. The CDR3 DNA sequence: TGTGCCAGTAGTCCGTTGACAGGCCATAGCAATCAGCCCCAGCATTTT. The chain recombines TRBV19 with TRBJ1-5, with TRBD1 as a possible D gene (6 bases). Germline V CDR1 and CDR2: LNHDA, SQIVND (reference sequence). The V and J ends lost 5 bases and 0 bases respectively, with 14 bases between them. The CDR3 runs 16 residues.

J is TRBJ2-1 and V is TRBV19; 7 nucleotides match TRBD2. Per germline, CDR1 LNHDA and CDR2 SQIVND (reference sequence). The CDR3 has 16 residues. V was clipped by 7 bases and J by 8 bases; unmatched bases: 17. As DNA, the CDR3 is TGTGCCAGTACCGCTGGGGGGGGAGGGCCTTTCTATGAGCAGTTCTTC. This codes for CASTAGGGGPFYEQFF.

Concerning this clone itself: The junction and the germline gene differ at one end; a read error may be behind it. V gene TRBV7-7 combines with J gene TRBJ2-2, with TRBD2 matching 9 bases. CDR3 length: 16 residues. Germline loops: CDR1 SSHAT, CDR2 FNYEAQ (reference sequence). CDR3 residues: CASSPRTSANTGELFF. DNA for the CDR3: TGTGCTAGCAGCCCCCGGACTAGCGCGAACACCGGGGAGCTGTTTTTT.

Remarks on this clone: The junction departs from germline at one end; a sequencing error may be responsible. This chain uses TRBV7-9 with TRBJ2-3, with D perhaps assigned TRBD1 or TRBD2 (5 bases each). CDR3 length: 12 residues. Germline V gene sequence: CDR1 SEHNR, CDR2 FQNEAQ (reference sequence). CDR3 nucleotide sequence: TGTGCCGGCAGGGAGAGCACAGATACGCAGTATTTT. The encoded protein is CAGRESTDTQYF. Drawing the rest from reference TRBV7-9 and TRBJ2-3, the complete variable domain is DTGVSQNPRHKITKRGQNVTFRCDPISEHNRLYWYRQTLGQGPEFLTYFQNEAQLEKSRLLSDRFSAERPKGSFSTLEIQRTEQGDSAMYLCAGRESTDTQYFGPGTRLTVL.

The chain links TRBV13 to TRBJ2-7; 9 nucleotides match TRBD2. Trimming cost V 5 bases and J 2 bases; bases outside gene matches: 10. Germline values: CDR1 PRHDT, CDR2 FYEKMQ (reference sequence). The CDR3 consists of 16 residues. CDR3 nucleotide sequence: TGTGCCAGCAGCCCCGATGGGGCTAGCGGGGCCTACGAGCAGTACTTC. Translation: CASSPDGASGAYEQYF.

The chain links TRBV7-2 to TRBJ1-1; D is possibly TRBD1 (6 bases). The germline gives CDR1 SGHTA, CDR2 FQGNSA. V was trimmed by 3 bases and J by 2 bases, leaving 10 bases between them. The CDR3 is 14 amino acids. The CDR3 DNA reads TGTGCCAGCAGCTTCGGACAGATTAACACTGAAGCTTTCTTT. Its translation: CASSFGQINTEAFF.

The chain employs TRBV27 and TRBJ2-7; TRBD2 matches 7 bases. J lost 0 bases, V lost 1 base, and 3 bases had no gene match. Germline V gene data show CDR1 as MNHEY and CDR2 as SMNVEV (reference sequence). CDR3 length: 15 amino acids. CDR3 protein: CASSLFSSGSYEQYF. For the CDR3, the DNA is TGTGCCAGCAGTTTATTTTCTAGCGGCTCCTACGAGCAGTACTTC.

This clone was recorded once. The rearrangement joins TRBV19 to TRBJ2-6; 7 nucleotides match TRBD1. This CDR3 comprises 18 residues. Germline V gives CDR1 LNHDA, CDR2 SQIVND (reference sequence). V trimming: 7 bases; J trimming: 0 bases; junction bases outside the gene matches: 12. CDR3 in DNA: TGTGCCAGTACAAGATCGGACAGGTTAATCTCTGGGGCCAACGTCCTGACTTTC. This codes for CASTRSDRLISGANVLTF.

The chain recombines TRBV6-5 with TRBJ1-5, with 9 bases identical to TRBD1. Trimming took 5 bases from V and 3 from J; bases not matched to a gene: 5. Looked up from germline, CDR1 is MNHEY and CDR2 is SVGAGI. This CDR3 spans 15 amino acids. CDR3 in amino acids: CASSTGQGTNQPQHF. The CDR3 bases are TGTGCCAGCAGTACGGGACAGGGCACCAATCAGCCCCAGCATTTT.

CDR3 in DNA: TGTGCCAGCAGTTATTTGGGACAGGGGAACGAGCAGTACTTC. Translation: CASSYLGQGNEQYF. This sequence joins TRBV6-6 and TRBJ2-7; 10 nucleotides line up with TRBD1. The CDR3 totals 14 residues. J lost 5 bases, V lost 3 bases, and 4 bases had no gene match. Germline CDR1 and CDR2: MNHNY and SVGAGI (reference sequence).

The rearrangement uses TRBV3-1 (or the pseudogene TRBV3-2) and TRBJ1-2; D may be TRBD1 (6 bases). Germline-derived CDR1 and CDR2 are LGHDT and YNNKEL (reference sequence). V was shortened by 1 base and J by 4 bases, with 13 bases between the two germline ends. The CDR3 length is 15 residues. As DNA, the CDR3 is TGTGCCAGCAGCCAAGGTGTAGGGGGTGGCTATGGCTACACCTTC. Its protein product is CASSQGVGGGYGYTF.

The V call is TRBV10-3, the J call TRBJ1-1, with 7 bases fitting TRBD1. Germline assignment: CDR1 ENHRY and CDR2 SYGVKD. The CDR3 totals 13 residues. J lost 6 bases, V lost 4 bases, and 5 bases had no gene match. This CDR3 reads CAISGGQSPEAFF. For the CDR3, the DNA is TGTGCCATCAGTGGGGGACAGTCGCCTGAAGCTTTCTTT.

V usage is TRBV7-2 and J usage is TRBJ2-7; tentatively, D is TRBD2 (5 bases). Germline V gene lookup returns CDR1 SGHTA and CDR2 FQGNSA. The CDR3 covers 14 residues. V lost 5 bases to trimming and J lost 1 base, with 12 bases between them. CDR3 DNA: TGTGCCAGCAGCCTCTGGGGAGCTTCCTACGAGCAGTACTTC. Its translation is CASSLWGASYEQYF.

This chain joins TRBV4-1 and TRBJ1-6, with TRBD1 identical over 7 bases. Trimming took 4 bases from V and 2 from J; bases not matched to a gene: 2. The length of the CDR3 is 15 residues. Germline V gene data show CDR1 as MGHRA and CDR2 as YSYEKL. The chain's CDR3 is CASSRQGPYNSPLHF. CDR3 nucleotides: TGCGCCAGCAGCCGACAGGGCCCCTATAATTCACCCCTCCACTTT.

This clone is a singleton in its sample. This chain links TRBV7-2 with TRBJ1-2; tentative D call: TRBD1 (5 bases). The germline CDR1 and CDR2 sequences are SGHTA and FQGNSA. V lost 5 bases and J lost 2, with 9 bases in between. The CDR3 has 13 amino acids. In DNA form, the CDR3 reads TGTGCCAGCAGCCCGGACACCAACTATGGCTACACCTTC. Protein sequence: CASSPDTNYGYTF.

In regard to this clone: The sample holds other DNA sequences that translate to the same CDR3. The CDR3 spells CAWSLSSGNTIYF. The CDR3 DNA sequence: TGTGCCTGGAGCCTAAGTTCCGGAAACACCATATATTTT. V is TRBV30 and J is TRBJ1-3; D remains ambiguous. CDR1 and CDR2 (germline): GTSNPN, SVGIG (reference sequence). V shed 3 bases and J shed 4 bases, with 10 bases lying between them. This CDR3 has 13 residues. The full variable domain, its missing parts supplied by reference TRBV30 and TRBJ1-3, is SQTIHQWPATLVQPVGSPLSLECTVEGTSNPNLYWYRQAAGRGLQLLFYSVGIGQISSEVPQNLSASRPQDRQFILSSKKLLLSDSGFYLCAWSLSSGNTIYFGEGSWLTVV.

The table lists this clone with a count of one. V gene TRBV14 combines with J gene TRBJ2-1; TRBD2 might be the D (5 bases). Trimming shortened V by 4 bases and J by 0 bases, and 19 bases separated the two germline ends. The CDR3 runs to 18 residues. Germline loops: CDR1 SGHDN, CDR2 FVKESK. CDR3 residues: CASSPNLPGKCSYNEQFF. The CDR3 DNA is TGTGCCAGCAGCCCTAATTTACCCGGGAAGTGCTCCTACAATGAGCAGTTCTTC.

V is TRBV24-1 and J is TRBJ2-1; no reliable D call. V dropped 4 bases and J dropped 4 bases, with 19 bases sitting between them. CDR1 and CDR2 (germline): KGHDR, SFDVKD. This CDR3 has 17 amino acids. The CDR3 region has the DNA TGTGCCACCAGTGAGAGCTCGGCCCGGGTTAAATACAATGAGCAGTTCTTC. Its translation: CATSESSARVKYNEQFF.